These T cell receptor beta chains were read from a single sample in a study of blood T cell repertoires in COVID-19. TCRdb's table, derived via immunoSEQ multiplex PCR, lists solely in-frame clones and lacks some. The table records 130,000 to 150,000 clones, approximately 87% of them present only once. Sequenced material: peripheral blood. These receptors were taken from a man aged 45-60 years who had recovered from COVID-19. The CDR3 runs from the conserved cysteine through the conserved F or W. D genes are given only for firm matches. Size values are once, few and many counts, or a class for expanded clones, and some rows have none.

TRBD1,TRBJ2-6,-,TRBV7-3,CASSSGTGGSGANVLTF,TGTGCCAGCTCCTCAGGGACAGGAGGCTCTGGGGCCAACGTCCTGACTTTC
TRBD1,TRBJ1-1,-,TRBV19,CATMGSGTGVNTEAFF,TGTGCCACCATGGGTAGCGGGACAGGGGTCAACACTGAAGCTTTCTTT
TRBD1,TRBJ2-7,few,TRBV28,CASIPASRQGAHFSYEQYF,TGTGCCAGCATCCCAGCGTCGAGACAGGGGGCCCATTTTTCCTACGAGCAGTACTTC
-,TRBJ1-2,-,TRBV19,CASSLAGQPAPGYTF,TGTGCCAGTAGCCTCGCCGGACAGCCTGCTCCGGGCTACACCTTC
TRBD1,TRBJ1-3,-,TRBV3-1/TRBV3-2,CASSPTGRISGNTIYF,TGTGCCAGCAGCCCGACAGGGAGAATCTCTGGAAACACCATATATTTT
-,TRBJ1-2,-,TRBV5-6,CASSLDGTGHYGYTF,TGTGCCAGCAGCTTGGATGGGACTGGACACTATGGCTACACCTTC
TRBD1,TRBJ2-5,-,TRBV11-2,CASSLVTGGVEETQYF,TGTGCCAGCAGCTTAGTGACAGGGGGGGTTGAGGAGACCCAGTACTTC
TRBD2,TRBJ2-5,-,TRBV7-2,CASSLDSGRRETQYF,TGTGCCAGCAGCTTAGACAGCGGGAGGAGGGAGACCCAGTACTTC
-,TRBJ2-7,-,TRBV5-6,CASSASSYEQYF,TGTGCCAGCAGCGCCAGCTCCTACGAGCAGTACTTC
TRBD1,TRBJ1-3,once,TRBV7-2,CASSPATGAGNTIYF,TGTGCCAGCAGCCCCGCGACAGGGGCTGGAAACACCATATATTTT
TRBD1,TRBJ2-7,-,TRBV7-8,CASSRDRGTDEQYF,TGTGCCAGCAGCCGGGACAGGGGGACGGACGAGCAGTACTTC
-,TRBJ2-5,-,TRBV9,CASSPTGNRETQYF,TGTGCCAGCAGCCCCACCGGGAACAGAGAGACCCAGTACTTC
TRBD1,TRBJ1-4,-,TRBV6-5,CASSPGQGEEKLFF,TGTGCCAGCAGCCCGGGACAGGGGGAAGAAAAACTGTTTTTT
TRBD1,TRBJ1-5,few,TRBV6-6,CASSSTGDGQPQHF,TGTGCCAGCAGTTCTACAGGGGACGGACAGCCCCAGCATTTT
-,TRBJ1-2,-,TRBV2,CASSESHYGYTF,TGTGCCAGCAGTGAAAGCCACTATGGCTACACCTTC
TRBD1,TRBJ1-5,-,TRBV4-3,CASSQGQGYQPQHF,TGCGCCAGCAGCCAAGGACAGGGCTACCAGCCCCAGCATTTT
TRBD1,TRBJ1-5,-,TRBV7-2,CASSRDRGRDNQPQHF,TGTGCCAGCAGCCGGGACAGGGGTCGAGACAATCAGCCCCAGCATTTT
TRBD1,TRBJ1-2,-,TRBV12-3/TRBV12-4,CASRRTGYGYTF,TGTGCCAGCAGAAGGACAGGGTATGGCTACACCTTC
-,TRBJ1-1,-,TRBV6-4,CASSDGQRLENTEAFF,TGTGCCAGCAGTGACGGACAGCGTTTAGAGAACACTGAAGCTTTCTTT
-,TRBJ2-1,-,TRBV6-2/TRBV6-3,CASSHRVPYNEQFF,TGTGCCAGCAGCCACAGGGTCCCCTACAATGAGCAGTTCTTC
-,TRBJ2-1,-,TRBV11-3,CASSFSGTGGFNEQFF,TGTGCCAGCAGCTTCTCCGGGACTGGGGGTTTCAATGAGCAGTTCTTC
TRBD1,TRBJ1-2,few,TRBV27,CASTQGQGYGYTF,TGTGCCAGCACCCAGGGACAGGGCTATGGCTACACCTTC
-,TRBJ2-3,-,TRBV6-5,CASSAPLADTQYF,TGTGCCAGCAGCGCGCCGTTGGCAGATACGCAGTATTTT
TRBD1,TRBJ1-1,-,TRBV6-5,CASWAGQQNTEAFF,TGTGCCAGCTGGGCGGGACAGCAGAACACTGAAGCTTTCTTT
-,TRBJ2-5,-,TRBV7-9,CASSLRFRTEETQYF,TGTGCCAGCAGCTTAAGATTTAGGACTGAAGAGACCCAGTACTTC
TRBD2,TRBJ2-7,-,TRBV11-1,CASSGLAGGHEQYF,TGTGCCAGCAGCGGACTAGCGGGGGGACACGAGCAGTACTTC
-,TRBJ1-3,-,TRBV10-1,CASSESAIPGTIYF,TGCGCCAGCAGTGAGTCGGCGATTCCGGGCACCATATATTTT
-,TRBJ1-1,-,TRBV29-1,CSVGRDSTEAFF,TGCAGCGTGGGCCGTGACAGCACTGAAGCTTTCTTT
-,TRBJ1-2,-,TRBV4-3,CASSQEISPLPPNYGYTF,TGCGCCAGCAGCCAAGAAATTTCCCCTCTACCCCCAAACTATGGCTACACCTTC
-,TRBJ1-2,-,TRBV6-2/TRBV6-3,CASSPLGGYGYTF,TGTGCCAGCAGTCCCCTTGGAGGCTATGGCTACACCTTC
TRBD1,TRBJ1-3,-,TRBV9,CASSSGTDSGNTIYF,TGTGCCAGCAGCAGTGGGACAGACTCTGGAAACACCATATATTTT
-,TRBJ1-1,-,TRBV21-1,CASSKEPLAGDTEAFF,TGTGCCAGCAGCAAAGAACCTCTGGCGGGGGACACTGAAGCTTTCTTT
TRBD1,TRBJ2-2,-,TRBV24-1,CATSDLARGRYPGELFF,TGTGCCACCAGTGATTTGGCCAGGGGGCGATATCCCGGGGAGCTGTTTTTT
-,TRBJ1-3,-,TRBV9,CASSVADEVVSGNTIYF,TGTGCCAGCAGCGTAGCTGACGAGGTTGTCTCTGGAAACACCATATATTTT
-,TRBJ1-5,-,TRBV19,CASSDSGGLQPQHF,TGTGCCAGTAGTGACTCGGGCGGACTTCAGCCCCAGCATTTT
TRBD1,TRBJ2-1,-,TRBV4-1,CASSQDPGQGWNEQFF,TGCGCCAGCAGCCAAGACCCGGGACAGGGGTGGAATGAGCAGTTCTTC
-,TRBJ1-4,-,TRBV11-3,CASSFNSLRSEKLFF,TGTGCCAGCAGCTTCAACAGTCTACGAAGTGAAAAACTGTTTTTT
TRBD1,TRBJ1-6,-,TRBV9,CASSVDRGPNSPLHF,TGTGCCAGCAGCGTCGACAGGGGGCCGAATTCACCCCTCCACTTT
-,TRBJ1-6,-,TRBV10-3,CAISDPTVSYNSPLHF,TGTGCCATCAGTGACCCGACAGTCTCCTATAATTCACCCCTCCACTTT
TRBD2,TRBJ2-1,-,TRBV9,CASSPRGGGSYNEQFF,TGTGCCAGCAGCCCCCGTGGGGGGGGCTCCTACAATGAGCAGTTCTTC
TRBD2,TRBJ2-2,-,TRBV2,CASISGGAGGELFF,TGTGCCAGCATTAGCGGGGGGGCTGGCGGGGAGCTGTTTTTT
TRBD2,TRBJ2-1,-,TRBV7-2,CASSPRLAGGRAEQFF,TGTGCCAGCAGCCCTCGACTAGCGGGGGGGCGGGCTGAGCAGTTCTTC
TRBD1,TRBJ1-1,-,TRBV10-2,CASLKTGEDTEAFF,TGCGCCAGCCTGAAGACAGGGGAGGACACTGAAGCTTTCTTT
TRBD1,TRBJ1-1,-,TRBV19,CASRGGGQGRTEAFF,TGTGCCAGTAGGGGGGGAGGACAGGGGAGAACTGAAGCTTTCTTT
-,TRBJ2-2,-,TRBV9,CASSVSVGELFF,TGTGCCAGCAGCGTTAGCGTGGGGGAGCTGTTTTTT
-,TRBJ2-3,-,TRBV19,CASSIGGRVTDTQYF,TGTGCCAGTAGTATAGGGGGCAGGGTTACAGATACGCAGTATTTT
-,TRBJ1-2,-,TRBV11-2,CASSPRGRNDYGYTF,TGTGCCAGCAGCCCCAGGGGTAGGAATGACTATGGCTACACCTTC
TRBD1,TRBJ2-2,-,TRBV19,CASSPTGGASRELFF,TGTGCCAGTAGTCCCACAGGGGGAGCTAGCCGGGAGCTGTTTTTT
TRBD1,TRBJ1-6,-,TRBV4-2,CASSTSHLTGVGSPLHF,TGTGCCAGCAGCACGTCGCATCTGACAGGGGTTGGTTCACCCCTCCACTTT
TRBD1,TRBJ1-1,-,TRBV6-2/TRBV6-3,CASSYSPGTGSRNTEAFF,TGTGCCAGCAGTTATTCCCCCGGGACAGGGTCGAGGAACACTGAAGCTTTCTTT
-,TRBJ2-1,-,TRBV30,CAWSVRSSGSYNEQFF,TGTGCCTGGAGTGTACGATCGAGCGGGTCTTACAATGAGCAGTTCTTC
-,TRBJ1-5,-,TRBV4-3,CASSQDPTPNQPQHF,TGCGCCAGCAGCCAAGACCCAACACCCAATCAGCCCCAGCATTTT
TRBD1,TRBJ2-2,-,TRBV5-1,CASSTPGQANTGELFF,TGCGCCAGCAGCACACCGGGACAGGCGAACACCGGGGAGCTGTTTTTT
TRBD1,TRBJ2-7,-,TRBV10-3,CAIRLTGFTYEQYF,TGTGCCATCAGATTGACAGGGTTCACCTACGAGCAGTACTTC
-,TRBJ1-5,few,TRBV27,CASSFHNQPQHF,TGTGCCAGCAGTTTTCACAATCAGCCCCAGCATTTT
-,TRBJ2-2,-,TRBV10-3,CAISAGVDPTGELFF,TGTGCCATCAGTGCAGGGGTTGACCCCACCGGGGAGCTGTTTTTT
-,TRBJ1-3,-,TRBV10-2,CASSWIGAGNTIYF,TGCGCCAGCAGCTGGATAGGGGCTGGAAACACCATATATTTT
-,TRBJ1-1,-,TRBV6-4,CASSEGEGTEAFF,TGTGCCAGCAGTGAAGGGGAGGGAACTGAAGCTTTCTTT
-,TRBJ2-1,-,TRBV5-1,CASSPHPEDEQFF,TGCGCCAGCAGCCCCCACCCTGAGGATGAGCAGTTCTTC
TRBD1,TRBJ1-2,-,TRBV19,CASSQGANDYGYTF,TGTGCCAGTAGTCAGGGGGCGAACGACTATGGCTACACCTTC